The T cell receptor beta chain under discussion was sequenced for a study of cytomegalovirus exposure and HLA in healthy donors. The study, taken as a whole, reports: By HLA locus, TCR association rates varied in a later analysis, with DRB1 showing the most and HLA-C the fewest. A list of about 180 TCR beta chains associated with cytomegalovirus was given. Among the CMV-associated chains, three were confirmed in vitro as specific for CMV antigens.

The study ran its PCR with 60 Vbeta and 13 Jbeta primers. The assay was immunoSEQ multiplex PCR, and TCRdb's table has in-frame clones only and misses some. The table records 90,000 to 120,000 clones, approximately 68% of them present only once. On this clone itself: The antigen is not known.

From germline, CDR1 is SGHTA and CDR2 FQGNSA. This CDR3 comprises 15 residues. V was cut by 5 bases and J by 5 bases, with 15 bases left in between. The sequenced sample was PBMCs. The source of this sequence is a woman between 18 and 29 years old in good health and CMV-seropositive. This chain joins TRBV7-2 and TRBJ2-2, with a tentative D call TRBD2 (6 bases). CDR3 sequence: CASSVRGAGTGELFF. In DNA form, the CDR3 reads TGTGCCAGCAGCGTGCGGGGCGCGGGGACCGGGGAGCTGTTTTTT.